What follows are 19 T cell receptor beta chains derived from one specimen sequenced in a study of T-cell memory formation after mild COVID-19. TCRdb itself ran the 5' RACE reads through MiXCR, one entry per CDR3 protein. The data show about 90,000 distinct CDR3 sequences, about 13% seen once. Sequencing input: PBMCs or a T cell subset sorted from them (not recorded which). These TCRs come from an adult woman who had mild COVID-19 (a few samples of this study predate the infection). Cell type and time point are not known.

The chain joins TRBV7-9 to TRBJ1-1, with D perhaps TRBD1 (6 bases). Germline CDR1 reads SEHNR; CDR2 reads FQNEAQ (reference sequence). The CDR3 extends over 14 amino acids. Trimming removed 1 base at V and 11 bases at J, with 17 bases between. The CDR3 DNA sequence: TGTGCCAGCAGCTTAGGCGGGGTACAGGGCAGGGCTTTCTTT. It specifies CASSLGGVQGRAFF.

This clonotype is categorized as large. The chain combines TRBV7-8 with TRBJ2-3; D uncertain. CDR3 length: 17 residues. Germline V lookup: CDR1 SGHVS, CDR2 FQNEAQ. V lost 5 bases and J lost 0, with 18 bases in between. DNA of the CDR3: TGTGCCAGCAGCGGGCCCTTGACGGCGACTAGCACAGATACGCAGTATTTT. Residues: CASSGPLTATSTDTQYF.

This clonotype was seen only a few times. The chain is built from TRBV25-1 and TRBJ2-7, with D tentatively TRBD1 (6 bases). In germline, CDR1 is MGHDK, CDR2 SYGVNS. The V end lost 5 bases, the J end lost 4 bases, and 15 bases lay between the germline ends. This CDR3 spans 14 amino acids. CDR3 residues: CASSPGTREYEQYF. The CDR3 DNA follows: TGTGCCAGCAGTCCTGGGACAAGGGAATACGAGCAGTACTTC.

This clonotype showed up just a few times. This sequence joins TRBV12-3 or TRBV12-4 and TRBJ2-5; D tentatively fits TRBD1 or TRBD2 (5 bases each). The length of the CDR3 is 13 residues. V was trimmed by 2 bases and J by 5 bases, leaving 9 bases between them. The CDR3 DNA follows: TGTGCCAGCAGTTTATTGGGGGTGGAGACCCAGTACTTC. This codes for CASSLLGVETQYF.

This rearrangement joins TRBV20-1 to TRBJ2-5; perhaps TRBD2 as D (6 bases). The CDR3 covers 12 residues. Germline V gene lookup returns CDR1 DFQATT and CDR2 SNEGSKA (reference sequence). The V end lost 3 bases, the J end lost 4 bases, and 9 bases lay between the germline ends. The CDR3 is CSARDYTETQYF. The CDR3 coding sequence is TGCAGTGCTAGGGACTACACAGAGACCCAGTACTTC.

This clonotype ranks as medium-sized. The CDR3 nucleotides read TGTGCCAGCAGCCCACTAGCAACTACAGGGGGACAGGGCACAGATACGCAGTATTTT. Protein product: CASSPLATTGGQGTDTQYF. The chain employs TRBV7-6 and TRBJ2-3; the match to TRBD1 covers 8 bases. The CDR3 is 19 residues long. Germline lookup yields CDR1 SGHVS and CDR2 FNYEAQ. V lost 5 bases, J lost 1 base, and 17 bases stayed unmatched.

The sample holds a few counts of this clonotype. The CDR3 sequence: CSVSLGDTEAFF. In DNA form, the CDR3 reads TGCAGTGTTAGTCTAGGGGACACTGAAGCTTTCTTT. V gene TRBV20-1 combines with J gene TRBJ1-1; possibly TRBD1 for D (5 bases). The CDR3 extends over 12 amino acids. From germline, CDR1 is DFQATT and CDR2 SNEGSKA (reference sequence). Trimming took off 7 bases at V and 3 bases at J, with 12 bases between the two ends.

In this sample, this clonotype turned up a few times. The V and J genes are TRBV9 and TRBJ1-6; D gene ambiguous. This CDR3 spans 16 amino acids. V lost 1 base and J 8 bases, leaving 16 bases between the germline ends. Germline assignment: CDR1 SGDLS and CDR2 YYNGEE. CDR3: CASSVSGGPMDSPLHF. DNA for the CDR3: TGTGCCAGCAGCGTATCGGGAGGCCCTATGGATTCACCCCTCCACTTT.

V is TRBV6-6 and J is TRBJ2-4; 10 nucleotides agree with TRBD1. The CDR3 is made up of 13 amino acids. CDR1 is MNHNY and CDR2 is SVGAGI in the germline V gene (reference sequence). With 7 bases clipped from V and 7 bases from J, the junction kept 4 bases outside the gene matches. The CDR3 here is CASTGDRGNIQYF. CDR3 bases: TGTGCCAGCACCGGGGACAGGGGTAACATTCAGTACTTC.

V gene TRBV19 combines with J gene TRBJ2-1; the D gene is possibly TRBD1 (5 bases). CDR1 is LNHDA, CDR2 SQIVND, per germline (reference sequence). The ends were cut back, 3 bases at V and 0 bases at J, with 12 bases in the middle. The CDR3 is 16 amino acids. Here the CDR3 reads CASSMPGWTSYNEQFF. CDR3 nucleotide sequence: TGTGCCAGTAGTATGCCAGGGTGGACCTCCTACAATGAGCAGTTCTTC.

This clonotype was observed a few times. The V gene is TRBV4-1, the J gene TRBJ2-3; 13 nucleotides agree with TRBD2. Trimming cost V 4 bases and J 2 bases; bases outside gene matches: 3. The CDR3 is made up of 16 amino acids. The germline CDR1 and CDR2 sequences are MGHRA and YSYEKL. The CDR3 nucleotides read TGCGCCAGCAGCCCAGGGACTAGCGGGGTCACAGATACGCAGTATTTT. This translates into CASSPGTSGVTDTQYF.

The rearrangement joins TRBV12-3 or TRBV12-4 to TRBJ2-3; D is uncertain. The CDR3 extends over 10 amino acids. V was clipped by 7 bases and J by 5 bases, with 4 bases between them. The chain's CDR3 is CASKGDTQYF. The DNA for the CDR3 is TGTGCCAGCAAGGGAGATACGCAGTATTTT.

The genes are TRBV7-6 and TRBJ2-1, with D perhaps being TRBD1 or TRBD2 (5 bases each). Per the germline V gene, CDR1 is SGHVS and CDR2 is FNYEAQ. Trimming took 5 bases from V and 4 from J, leaving 18 bases between them. CDR3 length equals 16 residues. The CDR3 DNA sequence: TGTGCCAGCAGCCCAAATGGGGGTACTTCATACAATGAGCAGTTCTTC. It is translated as CASSPNGGTSYNEQFF.

In this sample, this clonotype turned up many times. The chain is built from TRBV27 and TRBJ2-3; D is unclear. V lost 4 bases, J lost 1 base, and 3 bases lay in between. Germline V lookup: CDR1 MNHEY, CDR2 SMNVEV (reference sequence). The CDR3 is made up of 12 amino acids. The CDR3 loop reads CASSSRTDTQYF. The CDR3 DNA is TGTGCCAGCAGTTCTCGCACAGATACGCAGTATTTT.

The V gene is TRBV7-9, the J gene TRBJ2-7; TRBD1 agrees at 7 bases. The germline V gene encodes CDR1 SEHNR and CDR2 FQNEAQ (reference sequence). The CDR3 loop spans 15 amino acids. The V gene end was trimmed by 5 bases and the J gene end by 0 bases; junction bases not matched to a gene: 7. DNA of the CDR3: TGTGCCAGCAGCACACGGGACAGCCACTCCTACGAGCAGTACTTC. It specifies CASSTRDSHSYEQYF.

This clonotype was found many times. The chain uses TRBV20-1 and TRBJ2-3; D is uncertain. Germline V lookup: CDR1 DFQATT, CDR2 SNEGSKA (reference sequence). This CDR3 comprises 14 residues. Trimming cost V 1 base and J 0 bases, with 8 bases left between them. CDR3 in DNA: TGCAGTGCTAGAGGCGAGCGCAGCACAGATACGCAGTATTTT. Its protein is CSARGERSTDTQYF.

This clonotype has only a few counts. The chain links TRBV7-6 to TRBJ2-7, with 8 bases that match TRBD1. CDR1 and CDR2 from the germline V gene are SGHVS and FNYEAQ. The CDR3 loop spans 14 amino acids. With V trimmed by 4 bases and J by 3 bases, 5 bases remained unmatched. DNA for the CDR3: TGTGCCAGCAGCTCCGGGACAGGCAACTACGAGCAGTACTTC. Amino acid sequence: CASSSGTGNYEQYF.

The chain uses TRBV27 and TRBJ2-1; either TRBD1 or TRBD2 may fit D (5 bases each). Trimming removed 2 bases from V and 5 bases from J, with 16 bases in between. The CDR3 spans 16 residues. The germline CDR1 and CDR2 sequences are MNHEY and SMNVEV (reference sequence). CDR3 loop: CASSLSLETGHNEQFF. CDR3 bases: TGTGCCAGCAGTTTAAGTCTCGAAACGGGGCACAATGAGCAGTTCTTC.

This clonotype was seen a few times. The rearrangement links TRBV24-1 to TRBJ1-2; D is perhaps TRBD1 (6 bases). V was cut by 3 bases and J by 6 bases, with 10 bases left in between. The germline CDR1 and CDR2 sequences are KGHDR and SFDVKD. The CDR3 loop spans 13 amino acids. The CDR3 nucleotides read TGTGCCACCAGTGATCGCAACAGGGATGGCTACACCTTC. Translation gives CATSDRNRDGYTF.